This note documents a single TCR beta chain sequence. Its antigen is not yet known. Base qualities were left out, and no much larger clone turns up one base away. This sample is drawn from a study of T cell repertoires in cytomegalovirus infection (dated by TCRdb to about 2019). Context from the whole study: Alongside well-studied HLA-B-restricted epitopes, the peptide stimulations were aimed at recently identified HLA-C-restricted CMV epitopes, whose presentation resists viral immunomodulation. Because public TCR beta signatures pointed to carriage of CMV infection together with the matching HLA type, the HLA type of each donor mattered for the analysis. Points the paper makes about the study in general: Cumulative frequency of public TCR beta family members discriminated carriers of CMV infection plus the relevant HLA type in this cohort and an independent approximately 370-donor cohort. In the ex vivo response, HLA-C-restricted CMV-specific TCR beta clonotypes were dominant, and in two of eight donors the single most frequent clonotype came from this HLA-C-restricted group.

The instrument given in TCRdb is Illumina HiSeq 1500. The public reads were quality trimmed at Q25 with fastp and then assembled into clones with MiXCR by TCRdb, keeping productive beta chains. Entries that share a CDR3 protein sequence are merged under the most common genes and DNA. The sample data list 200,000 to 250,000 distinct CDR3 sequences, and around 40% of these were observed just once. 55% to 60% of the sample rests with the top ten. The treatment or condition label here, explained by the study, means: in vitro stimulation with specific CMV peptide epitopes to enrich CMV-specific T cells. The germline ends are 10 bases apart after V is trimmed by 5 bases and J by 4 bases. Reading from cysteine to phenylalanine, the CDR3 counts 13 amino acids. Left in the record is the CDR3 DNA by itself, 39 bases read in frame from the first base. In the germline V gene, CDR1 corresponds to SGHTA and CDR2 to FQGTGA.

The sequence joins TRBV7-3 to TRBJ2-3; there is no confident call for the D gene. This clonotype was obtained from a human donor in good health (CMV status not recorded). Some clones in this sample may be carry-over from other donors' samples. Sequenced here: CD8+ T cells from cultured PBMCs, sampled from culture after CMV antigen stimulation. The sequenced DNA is TGTGCCAGCAGCCGCGAGATTGCAGATACGCAGTATTTT. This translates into CASSREIADTQYF.